This T cell receptor beta chain emerged from a study of vaccination and CD4 T cells after COVID-19 (dated by TCRdb to between 2021 and 2022). Notes on the research overall: SARS-CoV-2 positivity had been established in the convalescent patients by nasal swab PCR, and mild disease was recorded in roughly 10 of these patients and severe disease in one. For stimulating the cultures, overlapping spike peptide pools were used, derived from SARS-CoV-2 as well as from the common cold coronaviruses HCoV-NL63, HCoV-OC43 and HCoV-229E. In about 11 COVID-19 convalescent patients and a few infection-naive healthy vaccine recipients, the spike-specific CD4+ TCR repertoire before mRNA vaccination was compared with the repertoire after mRNA vaccination. As controls, cultures received a CEFX viral epitope pool (the positive control), an HIV-1 Nef peptide pool (the negative control), or no peptide at all. Post-COVID blood samples were collected from convalescent patients a median of roughly 100 days after diagnosis, with a range of roughly 35 to 170 days. Post-vaccine blood samples were taken a median of 72 days after the second vaccine dose, with a range of 14 to 241 days. Participants got two doses of the Pfizer-BioNTech BNT162b2 vaccine (n=8) or two doses of the Moderna mRNA-1273 vaccine (n=2). The convalescent cohort included six males and four females, with two Hispanic individuals, seven Caucasians, two Asians and one multiracial person.

With respect to this clonotype: Its specific antigen is unknown. Nothing much larger sits one base from this clone, and base qualities are not available.

The sample's treatment or condition label is to be understood as: roughly nine-day PBMC culture with coronavirus spike peptide pools or control peptides (ViraFEST assay). The ViraFEST assay, used in the study, expanded antigen-specific T cells with peptide pools and then identified the expanded clonotypes through TCR sequencing. The positive SARS-CoV-2 PCR tests of the convalescent patients were dated from March to December 2020, before the Alpha, Beta and Delta variants emerged in the United States. Roughly 2.1 million PBMCs per well were cultured in IMDM with approximately 5% human AB serum and 8.5 to 10 IU/ml IL-2, plus 10 ug/ml peptide pools. On days 3 and 7, half of the culture medium was replaced with fresh IL-2-containing medium. CD4+ T cells were isolated after approximately eleven days of culture through negative selection using the EasySep CD4+ T cell isolation kit. Ficoll-Paque Plus gradient centrifugation was used to isolate PBMCs from whole blood, and the isolated PBMCs were then either used fresh or cryopreserved at -140C. Each culture condition was generally run in triplicate wells.

The paper's findings and limits, for the study overall: The median number of SARS-CoV-2-reactive clonotypes rose from approximately 20 after infection to 38 after vaccination, but the change was not significant. Among the post-vaccine SARS-CoV-2-reactive clones in convalescent patients, a median about 87% showed up only after vaccination, which suggests vaccine-specific priming. The study included relatively few convalescent patients and did not analyze early timepoints after natural infection. Nearly all vaccine-specific clones in convalescent patients (304 of 307) were mono-reactive for SARS-CoV-2 spike rather than cross-reactive with common cold coronaviruses.

Library method: PCR. DNA from cultured CD4+ T cells was subjected to TCR sequencing with the Oncomine TCR Beta short-read assay at the Johns Hopkins FTIC core. The QIAamp micro DNA kit was used to extract genomic DNA from the cultured CD4+ T cells. Oncomine TCR Beta libraries from cultured CD4+ T cells were pooled with unique dual indexes and sequenced on an Illumina iSeq 100. The study's processing was this. Non-productive sequences were removed, and CDR3s not starting with C, not ending with F or W, or shorter than 7 amino acids were discarded. The MANAFEST web application identified antigen-specific clonotypes by comparing peptide-stimulated wells against reference wells and other culture wells. Positive clones required FDR below 0.05, an odds ratio above 5, and productive frequency above 0.1% in at least two of three replicate wells. Cross-reactive clonotypes were defined as significantly expanded in both SARS-CoV-2 spike wells and at least one common cold coronavirus spike condition. Levenshtein distances (stringdist) and unrooted phylogenetic trees (ape) in R version 3.6.1 were used to assess CDR3 homology. Using fastp trimming at Q25 and MiXCR clonotype assembly, TCRdb reanalyzed the public sequencing data and kept in-frame beta chains. Here each entry gathers all rows of one CDR3 protein and keeps the most common genes and DNA. Clone size and V and J calls follow TCRdb, not the original study. This sample has more than 10,000 distinct CDR3 sequences in its table, and over 55% of those were observed once. Around 20% of the sample goes to the ten largest clones.

Sequencing was done on a sample of CD4+ T cells from blood, cultured in vitro. The sequence was collected from a human donor who had recovered from COVID-19.

CDR3 loop: CASSPRRGASYNEQFF. The sequenced DNA is TGTGCCAGCAGCCCCAGAAGGGGGGCGTCCTACAATGAGCAGTTCTTC. The rearrangement joined TRBV7-7 to TRBJ2-1; the D segment may tentatively be TRBD1 or TRBD2, each giving 6 matched bases. From the cysteine through the phenylalanine, the CDR3 covers 16 amino acids. CDR3 DNA is the only sequence kept; it has 48 bases, read in frame from the first base. V loses 5 bases of germline sequence and J loses 1 base, and the interval between the two ends is 15 bases. According to the germline V gene (reference sequence), CDR1 reads SSHAT and CDR2 reads FNYEAQ.